This TCR beta chain is from a study of T cell responses to AZD1222 COVID-19 vaccine. Study details: Analyses pooled second doses at about 4 or about 12 weeks. General observations from the study: Repertoire sampling happened only post peak T cell response. Across spike, vaccine-associated CD4 TCRs were found, dominant at 160-218 and 743-854. The donors showed a predominance of white British ancestry and of females, with possible underestimation of clonal diversity.

For this clone: Its cognate antigen is unknown. The identical CDR3 is also encoded by other nucleotide sequences in the sample.

The V gene's germline CDR1 is MNHEY and CDR2 SVGAGI. The trim removed 6 bases at V and 0 bases at J, leaving 2 bases unmatched. The CDR3 spans 14 residues. Sequencing used immunoSEQ multiplex PCR; TCRdb keeps in-frame clones, though not all of them. The sample contains some 130,000 clones, 91% of which appear only once. The chain has TRBV6-5 and TRBJ1-2; 9 bases map to TRBD1. The receptor was isolated from an adult in good health. Sequenced material: peripheral blood, taken on day 0 of AZD1222 vaccination. CDR3 coding DNA: TGTGCCAGCAGAACAGGGGGCTCTAACTATGGCTACACCTTC. Its protein is CASRTGGSNYGYTF.